The present TCR beta chain was sequenced within a study of blood T cell repertoires in COVID-19. The assay was immunoSEQ multiplex PCR, and TCRdb's table has in-frame clones only and misses some. The sample comprises around 320,000 clones, 90% of which are singletons, and about 4% rests with the top ten. Someone with COVID-19 had been met by exposed participants within 2 weeks before study entry. Sequencing was performed on PBMCs or T cells enriched from blood (not recorded which). This clonotype was obtained from a woman aged 25-40 years who had been exposed to COVID-19.

CDR3 bases: TGTGCCAGCAGCTTAGGCGGGACAGGGGGCGCGGCAGCTTTCTTT. Translation: CASSLGGTGGAAAFF. The chain has TRBV7-6 and TRBJ1-1; 12 bases fit TRBD1. The germline gives CDR1 SGHVS, CDR2 FNYEAQ. With V trimmed by 1 base and J by 10 bases, 7 bases remained unmatched. This CDR3 is built from 15 residues.